The next 2 T cell receptor beta chains were all read from a single sample in a study of T-cell reconstitution after alpha-beta-depleted transplantation in children. The authors prepared the TCRbeta library with unique molecular identifiers. TCRdb ran MiXCR on the PCR reads and lists one entry per CDR3 protein. The data contain under 140,000 distinct CDR3 sequences, about a tenth of them singletons. This specimen was PBMCs from the stem cell graft donor, taken from the stem cell graft. These receptors were taken from a human donor who donated a stem cell graft to a child with acute lymphoblastic leukemia.

Ten or more counts support this clonotype. The chain uses TRBV5-6 and TRBJ2-5; D gene uncertain. This CDR3 contains 11 residues. Germline V gene sequence: CDR1 SGHDT, CDR2 YYEEEE. V lost 2 bases, J lost 5 bases, and 4 bases lay in between. The CDR3 here is CASSFMETQYF. The CDR3 DNA reads as TGTGCCAGCAGCTTTATGGAGACCCAGTACTTC.

In its sample, this clonotype was seen many times. The gene calls are TRBV24-1 and TRBJ2-1, with D maybe TRBD1 (5 bases). CDR3 size: 14 residues. Germline V gene sequence: CDR1 KGHDR, CDR2 SFDVKD. V was clipped by 7 bases and J by 6 bases, with 15 bases between them. CDR3 sequence reads: CATRETGTGNEQFF. In DNA form, the CDR3 reads TGTGCCACCAGAGAAACAGGCACCGGCAATGAGCAGTTCTTC.